This T cell receptor beta chain was retrieved from a study of cytomegalovirus exposure and HLA in healthy donors. In regard to this clone: Its specificity is unknown.

Points from the study as a whole: In a later analysis, CMV-associated beta chains were mostly HLA-associated, it appeared. The sole available immune exposure information was CMV serostatus.

The CDR3 is 13 amino acids. Germline assignment: CDR1 LNHDA and CDR2 SQIVND (reference sequence). Trimming cost V 5 bases and J 5 bases, with 12 bases left between them. This PCR relied on a set of 60 Vbeta primers and 13 Jbeta primers. Some clones are missing from TCRdb's copy, which holds only in-frame ones; the method was immunoSEQ multiplex PCR. This table holds about 200,000 clones, roughly 90% found once. The gene calls are TRBV19 and TRBJ1-1; a possible D gene is TRBD1 (5 bases). The sequence was collected from a woman younger than 45 in good health and CMV-seronegative. Sequenced material: PBMCs. CDR3 sequence reads: CASSPGRWTEAFF. In nucleotides, the CDR3 is TGTGCCAGTAGTCCAGGGCGGTGGACTGAAGCTTTCTTT.